The present TCR beta chain was sequenced within a study of blood T cell repertoires in COVID-19. About the study: The United States, Italy and Spain provided the acute and convalescent COVID-19 samples. The analysed material was cDNA or gDNA that came from T cells, B-cell-depleted T cells, or PBMCs.

The data were produced by immunoSEQ multiplex PCR, yet TCRdb's version contains in-frame clones alone and is incomplete. The repertoire holds some 87,000 clones, with approximately 84% as singletons. The receptor comes from a human donor in a cohort sampled during active COVID-19. Specimen: peripheral blood.

In DNA form, the CDR3 reads TGTGCCAGCAGCGCAGGGATCTATAGCAATCAGCCCCAGCATTTT. This codes for CASSAGIYSNQPQHF. V is TRBV9 and J is TRBJ1-5, with D tentatively TRBD1 (5 bases). Looked up from germline, CDR1 is SGDLS and CDR2 is YYNGEE. With 3 bases removed from V and 0 bases from J, the gap between germline ends came to 10 bases. The CDR3 spans 15 residues.